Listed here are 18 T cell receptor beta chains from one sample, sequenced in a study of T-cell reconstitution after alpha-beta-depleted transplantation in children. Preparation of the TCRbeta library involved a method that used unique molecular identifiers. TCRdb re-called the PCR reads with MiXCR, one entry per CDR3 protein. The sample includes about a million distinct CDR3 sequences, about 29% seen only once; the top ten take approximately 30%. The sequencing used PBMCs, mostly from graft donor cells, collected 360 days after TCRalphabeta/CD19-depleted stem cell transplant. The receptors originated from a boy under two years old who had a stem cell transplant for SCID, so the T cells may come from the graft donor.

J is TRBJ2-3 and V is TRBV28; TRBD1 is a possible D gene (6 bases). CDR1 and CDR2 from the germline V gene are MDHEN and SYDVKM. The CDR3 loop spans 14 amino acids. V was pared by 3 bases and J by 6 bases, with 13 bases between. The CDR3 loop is CASSLTQGQDTQYF. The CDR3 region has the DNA TGTGCCAGCAGTTTGACACAGGGCCAGGATACGCAGTATTTT. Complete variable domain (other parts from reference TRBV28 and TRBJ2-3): DVKVTQSSRYLVKRTGEKVFLECVQDMDHENMFWYRQDPGLGLRLIYFSYDVKMKEKGDIPEGYSVSREKKERFSLILESASTNQTSMYLCASSLTQGQDTQYFGPGTRLTVL.

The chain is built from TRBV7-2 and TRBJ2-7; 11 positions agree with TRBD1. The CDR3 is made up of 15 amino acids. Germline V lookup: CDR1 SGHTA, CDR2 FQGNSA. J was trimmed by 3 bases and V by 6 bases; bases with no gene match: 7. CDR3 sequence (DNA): TGTGCCAGCAGGGCACCGGGACAGGGGGTCTACGAGCAGTACTTC. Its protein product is CASRAPGQGVYEQYF.

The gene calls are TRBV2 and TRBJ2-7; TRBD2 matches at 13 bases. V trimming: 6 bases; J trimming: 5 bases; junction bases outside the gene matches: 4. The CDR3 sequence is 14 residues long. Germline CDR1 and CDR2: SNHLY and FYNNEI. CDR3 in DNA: TGTGCCAGCAGGACTAGCGGGGGGTATAACGAGCAGTACTTC. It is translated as CASRTSGGYNEQYF.

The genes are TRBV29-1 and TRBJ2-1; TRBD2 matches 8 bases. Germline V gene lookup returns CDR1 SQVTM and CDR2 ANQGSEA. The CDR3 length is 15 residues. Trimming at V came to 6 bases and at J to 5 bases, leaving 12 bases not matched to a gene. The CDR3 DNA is TGCAGCGTCACCCTTGCGAGCGGGAGTGACAATGAGCAGTTCTTC. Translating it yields CSVTLASGSDNEQFF.

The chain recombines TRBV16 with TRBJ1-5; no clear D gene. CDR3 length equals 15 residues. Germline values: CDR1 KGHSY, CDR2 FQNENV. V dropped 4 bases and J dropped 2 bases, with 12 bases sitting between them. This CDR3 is CASSPQLQGNQPQHF. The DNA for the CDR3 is TGTGCCAGCAGCCCACAACTACAAGGCAATCAGCCCCAGCATTTT.

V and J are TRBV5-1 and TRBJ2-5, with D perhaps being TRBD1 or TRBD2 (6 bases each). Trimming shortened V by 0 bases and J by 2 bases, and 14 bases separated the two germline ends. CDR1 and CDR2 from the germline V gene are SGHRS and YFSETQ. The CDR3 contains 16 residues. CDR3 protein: CASSLDRGLRQETQYF. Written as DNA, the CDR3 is TGCGCCAGCAGCTTGGATCGGGGGCTACGGCAAGAGACCCAGTACTTC.

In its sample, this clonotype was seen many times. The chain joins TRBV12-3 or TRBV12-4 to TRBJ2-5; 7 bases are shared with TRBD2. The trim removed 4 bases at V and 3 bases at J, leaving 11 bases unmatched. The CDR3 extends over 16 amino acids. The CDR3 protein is CASSWAPGRGEETQYF. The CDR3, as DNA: TGTGCCAGCAGTTGGGCCCCTGGGAGGGGCGAAGAGACCCAGTACTTC.

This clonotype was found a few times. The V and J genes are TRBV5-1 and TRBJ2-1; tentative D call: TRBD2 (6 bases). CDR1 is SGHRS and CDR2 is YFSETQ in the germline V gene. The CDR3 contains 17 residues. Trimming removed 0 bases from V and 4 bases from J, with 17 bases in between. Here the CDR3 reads CASSLGDLRGRYNEQFF. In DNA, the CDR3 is TGCGCCAGCAGCTTGGGGGATCTCCGGGGGAGGTACAATGAGCAGTTCTTC.

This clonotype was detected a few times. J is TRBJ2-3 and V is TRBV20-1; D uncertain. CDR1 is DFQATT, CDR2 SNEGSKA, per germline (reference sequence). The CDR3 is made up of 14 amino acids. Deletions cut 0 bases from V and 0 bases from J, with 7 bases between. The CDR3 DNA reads TGCAGTGCTAGAGAAATTACTAGCACAGATACGCAGTATTTT. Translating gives CSAREITSTDTQYF.

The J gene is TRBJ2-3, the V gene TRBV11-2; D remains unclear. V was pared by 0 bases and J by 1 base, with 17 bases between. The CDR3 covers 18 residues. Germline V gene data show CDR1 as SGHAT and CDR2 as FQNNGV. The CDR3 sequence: CASSLENSWFTGTDTQYF. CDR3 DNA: TGTGCCAGCAGCTTAGAAAATAGCTGGTTTACTGGCACAGATACGCAGTATTTT.

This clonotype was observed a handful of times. CDR3 nucleotide sequence: TGCGCCAGCAGCGGAGCTCCACCTTCCACGGAGACCCAGTACTTC. The encoded protein is CASSGAPPSTETQYF. The chain links TRBV5-1 to TRBJ2-5, with D unclear. Germline loops: CDR1 SGHRS, CDR2 YFSETQ. Trimming removed 4 bases at V and 5 bases at J, with 18 bases between. The CDR3 extends over 15 amino acids.

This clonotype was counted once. The CDR3 nucleotides are TGTGCCAGCAGCACGAAGCCGGGACAGGGAGGGTATGGCTACACCTTC. Its protein is CASSTKPGQGGYGYTF. V is TRBV6-2 or TRBV6-3 and J is TRBJ1-2; 9 bases align to TRBD1. This CDR3 spans 16 amino acids. The V gene end was trimmed by 6 bases and the J gene end by 5 bases; junction bases not matched to a gene: 13. Germline CDR1 is MNHEY and CDR2 is SVGEGT.

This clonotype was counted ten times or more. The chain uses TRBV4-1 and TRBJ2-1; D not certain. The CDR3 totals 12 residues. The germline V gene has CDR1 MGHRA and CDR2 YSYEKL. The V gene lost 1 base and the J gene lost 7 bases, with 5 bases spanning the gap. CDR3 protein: CASSQGQNEQFF. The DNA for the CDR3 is TGCGCCAGCAGCCAAGGACAAAATGAGCAGTTCTTC.

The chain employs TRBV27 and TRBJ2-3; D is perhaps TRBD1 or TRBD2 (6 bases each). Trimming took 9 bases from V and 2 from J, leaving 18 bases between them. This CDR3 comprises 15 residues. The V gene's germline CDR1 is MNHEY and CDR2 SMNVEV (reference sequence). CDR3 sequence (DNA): TGTGCCAGTACCGCGGCGGGACACTCCACAGATACGCAGTATTTT. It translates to CASTAAGHSTDTQYF.

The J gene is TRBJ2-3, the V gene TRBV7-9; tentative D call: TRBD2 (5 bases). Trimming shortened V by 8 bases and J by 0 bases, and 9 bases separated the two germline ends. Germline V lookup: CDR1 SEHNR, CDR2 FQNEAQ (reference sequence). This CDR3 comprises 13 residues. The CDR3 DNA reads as TGTGCCAGCGCGCGGACTAGCACAGATACGCAGTATTTT. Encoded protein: CASARTSTDTQYF.

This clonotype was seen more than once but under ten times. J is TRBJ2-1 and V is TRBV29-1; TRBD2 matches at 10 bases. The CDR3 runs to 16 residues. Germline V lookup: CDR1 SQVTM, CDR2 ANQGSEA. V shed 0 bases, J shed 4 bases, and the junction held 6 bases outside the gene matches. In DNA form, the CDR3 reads TGCAGCGTTGAAGATCCTCTAGCGGGAGATTACAATGAGCAGTTCTTC. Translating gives CSVEDPLAGDYNEQFF.

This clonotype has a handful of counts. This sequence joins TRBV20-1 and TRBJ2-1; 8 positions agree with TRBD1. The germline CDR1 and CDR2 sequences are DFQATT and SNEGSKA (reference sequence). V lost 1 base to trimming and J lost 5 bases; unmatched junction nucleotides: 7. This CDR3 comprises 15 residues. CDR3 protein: CSARGTGSLDNEQFF. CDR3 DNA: TGCAGTGCTAGAGGGACAGGGAGTCTGGACAATGAGCAGTTCTTC.

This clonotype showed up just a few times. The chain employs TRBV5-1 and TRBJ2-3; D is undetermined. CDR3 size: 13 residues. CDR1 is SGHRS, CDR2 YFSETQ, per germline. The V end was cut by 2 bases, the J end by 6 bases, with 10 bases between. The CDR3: CASSLTITDTQYF. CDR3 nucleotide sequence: TGCGCCAGCAGCTTAACAATAACCGATACGCAGTATTTT.